Sequencing of this T cell receptor (beta chain) was carried out in a study of Ad26.COV2.S vaccination and SARS-CoV-2 variants. As for the study in general: It was the COV1001 Ad26.COV2.S trial arm that included the donor.

This table comes from immunoSEQ multiplex PCR, and its TCRdb copy is limited to in-frame clones, with some not included. The table records around 300,000 clones, 75% to 90% of them present only once. Unmatched junction bases numbered 5, after V lost 5 bases and J lost 3 bases. Germline loops: CDR1 SGHVS, CDR2 FNYEAQ. The CDR3 extends over 16 amino acids. Treatment here: around 19 received Ad26.COV2.S at low or high dose, single or two shots; about 5 received placebo; per-sample allocation not given. Day 63 after the first injection of vaccine or placebo was the sampling time. Regarding the study as a whole: There was reportedly substantial breadth in spike-specific CD8+ and CD4+ T cell responses after vaccination.

Notes on this clone: What it binds is unknown.

The material was peripheral blood, obtained in a trial of Ad26.COV2.S vaccine versus placebo. The V gene is TRBV7-6, the J gene TRBJ1-6, with 9 bases lining up with TRBD1. This receptor was taken from a person between 18 and 59 years old who received the Ad26.COV2.S COVID-19 vaccine or a placebo. CDR3 sequence reads: CASSQTGGYYNSPLHF. The DNA of the CDR3 is TGTGCCAGCAGCCAAACAGGGGGCTACTATAATTCACCCCTCCACTTT.